The 11 T cell receptor beta chains reported below all come from one sample, sequenced in a study of T cell responses to AZD1222 COVID-19 vaccine. TCRdb keeps only in-frame clones here, not all; method: immunoSEQ multiplex PCR. The sample gives 120,000 or so clones, about 90% of which show up once; approximately 1% is in the top ten. The sample consisted of peripheral blood, taken on day 0 of AZD1222 vaccination. Receptors originate from an adult in good health.

The chain couples TRBV2 to TRBJ2-2; 10 positions agree with TRBD2. The trim removed 2 bases at V and 8 bases at J, leaving 8 bases unmatched. This CDR3 has 16 residues. The germline V gene encodes CDR1 SNHLY and CDR2 FYNNEI. CDR3 protein: CASSEWLAGEPGELFF. CDR3 coding DNA: TGTGCCAGCAGTGAATGGCTAGCGGGAGAGCCGGGGGAGCTGTTTTTT.

This rearrangement joins TRBV6-5 to TRBJ2-7, with 7 bases that match TRBD1. Germline trimming cut 6 bases from V and 2 bases from J; bases unmatched to any gene: 7. The germline CDR1 and CDR2 sequences are MNHEY and SVGAGI. The length of the CDR3 is 14 residues. The CDR3 nucleotides are TGTGCCAGCAGACTACGACAGGGACCCTACGAGCAGTACTTC. This sequence encodes CASRLRQGPYEQYF.

The rearrangement links TRBV19 to TRBJ2-3; D remains unclear. CDR3 length: 13 residues. Germline V gives CDR1 LNHDA, CDR2 SQIVND (reference sequence). The V end was cut by 4 bases, the J end by 2 bases, with 7 bases between. Here the CDR3 reads CASSTQSTDTQYF. In nucleotides, the CDR3 is TGTGCCAGTAGTACCCAGTCCACAGATACGCAGTATTTT. The whole variable domain, filled in from reference TRBV19 and TRBJ2-3, reads DGGITQSPKYLFRKEGQNVTLSCEQNLNHDAMYWYRQDPGQGLRLIYYSQIVNDFQKGDIAEGYSVSREKKESFPLTVTSAQKNPTAFYLCASSTQSTDTQYFGPGTRLTVL.

The V gene is TRBV5-1, the J gene TRBJ2-1; D remains unclear. V lost 1 base and J 1 base, leaving 3 bases between the germline ends. This CDR3 contains 13 residues. The germline gives CDR1 SGHRS, CDR2 YFSETQ. In nucleotides, the CDR3 is TGCGCCAGCAGCTTGAGGTCCTACAATGAGCAGTTCTTC. Translating it yields CASSLRSYNEQFF.

The chain has TRBV6-5 and TRBJ1-3; perhaps TRBD1 as D (5 bases). The ends were cut back, 2 bases at V and 4 bases at J, with 9 bases in the middle. This CDR3 is built from 14 residues. Germline V gives CDR1 MNHEY, CDR2 SVGAGI. Written as DNA, the CDR3 is TGTGCCAGCAGTTACAGAGGACACGGAAACACCATATATTTT. Translated: CASSYRGHGNTIYF.

CDR3 amino acids: CASTHPGQGTDTQYF. CDR3 nucleotide sequence: TGTGCCAGCACCCACCCGGGACAGGGGACAGATACGCAGTATTTT. The rearrangement links TRBV6-6 to TRBJ2-3; 10 bases are a match to TRBD1. The CDR3 consists of 15 residues. In germline, CDR1 is MNHNY, CDR2 SVGAGI (reference sequence). Germline trimming cut 7 bases from V and 3 bases from J; bases unmatched to any gene: 7.

The rearrangement joins TRBV2 to TRBJ2-2; 11 bases agree with TRBD1. Trimming took 11 bases from V and 5 from J; bases not matched to a gene: 10. The CDR3 is 15 residues long. CDR1 SNHLY and CDR2 FYNNEI come from the germline V gene. The CDR3 DNA reads as TGTGCCTGCAATAACCGGGACAGGGGGACCGGGGAGCTGTTTTTT. Its protein is CACNNRDRGTGELFF.

CDR3 nucleotides: TGTGCCAGTAGTAACAGGGTCGGTAGCACCGGGGAGCTGTTTTTT. It specifies CASSNRVGSTGELFF. V usage is TRBV19 and J usage is TRBJ2-2; D may be TRBD1 (6 bases). The CDR3 contains 15 residues. Germline values: CDR1 LNHDA, CDR2 SQIVND (reference sequence). Between the trimmed V and J ends, which lost 4 bases and 4 bases, there was a span of 13 bases.

The V call is TRBV2, the J call TRBJ1-4, with D unresolved. V shed 4 bases and J shed 8 bases, with 8 bases lying between them. Germline V lookup: CDR1 SNHLY, CDR2 FYNNEI. The CDR3 consists of 12 residues. As DNA, the CDR3 is TGTGCCAGCAGTGGGGCGTCGGAAAAACTGTTTTTT. Encoded protein: CASSGASEKLFF.

V and J are TRBV10-3 and TRBJ2-7, with D possibly TRBD1 on 6 matching bases. This CDR3 spans 13 amino acids. CDR1 and CDR2 (germline): ENHRY, SYGVKD. With 3 bases removed from V and 6 bases from J, the gap between germline ends came to 12 bases. The CDR3 loop reads CAISEGQIGEQYF. Here the CDR3 DNA reads TGTGCCATCAGTGAAGGACAGATTGGCGAGCAGTACTTC.

V is TRBV19 and J is TRBJ1-2; weak D call: TRBD1 (5 bases). CDR1 is LNHDA and CDR2 is SQIVND in the germline V gene (reference sequence). Trimming took 5 bases from V and 4 from J, leaving 14 bases between them. This CDR3 contains 14 residues. CDR3 nucleotide sequence: TGTGCCAGTAGTTGGTCAGGGCGAAGCTATGGCTACACCTTC. This gives the protein CASSWSGRSYGYTF.